This T cell receptor beta chain comes out of a study of blood T cells in healthy people across ages. Study-level information: Capturing about one barcoded beta molecule per two T cells was achieved by template switching.

Germline CDR1 reads DFQATT; CDR2 reads SNEGSKA (reference sequence). J lost 4 bases, V lost 4 bases, and 1 base had no gene match. The CDR3 spans 12 residues. Those donating, healthy Caucasian individuals from Russia, were aged roughly 6 to 100. Extractions gave at least 5.5 micrograms of total RNA per sample. A second 7 to 11 cycle PCR used barcoded and J-beta primers. TCRdb processed the 5' RACE reads anew with MiXCR; each CDR3 protein has one entry. The sample gives about 1.5 million distinct CDR3 sequences, around 42% of which show up once; under 8% is in the top ten. What was sequenced was blood. The TCR sequence derives from a woman aged 18-29 years in good health. The rearrangement uses TRBV20-1 and TRBJ2-7, with TRBD2 matching 10 bases. The CDR3 nucleotides read TGCAGTGCTACTAGCGGGGGTTACGAGCAGTACTTC. Translation gives CSATSGGYEQYF.